A single TCR beta chain is shown here with its context. The data stem from a study of T cell responses to AZD1222 COVID-19 vaccine. Per germline, CDR1 KGHSH and CDR2 LQKENI. Trimming cost V 2 bases and J 4 bases, with 17 bases left between them. The CDR3 consists of 16 residues. Assay used: immunoSEQ multiplex PCR; TCRdb lists only in-frame clones, some missing. The data hold some 75,000 clones, with roughly 84% observed a single time. The sample consisted of peripheral blood, taken on day 0 of AZD1222 vaccination. This sequence originates from an adult in good health. V is TRBV18 and J is TRBJ2-5; D is ambiguous. The CDR3, as DNA: TGTGCCAGCTCACCAACACGGACCTCGAGAGGAGAGACCCAGTACTTC. It is translated as CASSPTRTSRGETQYF.